This T cell receptor (beta chain) is from a study of identical twins. All donors were healthy, and all were Caucasian. The trim removed 3 bases at V and 0 bases at J, leaving 7 bases unmatched. This CDR3 has 17 amino acids. The germline gives CDR1 MGHRA, CDR2 YSYEKL. About this clonotype: Antigen unknown.

Study findings and constraints: The study reached conclusions through statistical analysis that was cross-sectional, not following the same donors. With monozygotic twins, out-of-frame TCR alpha sharing exceeded what models estimated.

TCRdb passed the 5' RACE reads through MiXCR, listing each CDR3 protein once. This table holds about 890,000 distinct CDR3 sequences, about 12% found once. The sample was also linked to a second study, of yellow fever vaccine responses in identical twins.

This clonotype was obtained from a woman between 18 and 30 years old in good health. V gene TRBV4-1 combines with J gene TRBJ2-7; 11 nucleotides line up with TRBD1. The sequenced material came from PBMCs. In DNA, the CDR3 is TGCGCCAGCAGCCAGTACCAAGGGACAGGGGGCTCCTACGAGCAGTACTTC. Residues: CASSQYQGTGGSYEQYF.